These 29 T cell receptor beta chains share one sample of origin, sequenced in a study of identical twins. Using its own MiXCR run on the 5' RACE reads, TCRdb lists one record per CDR3 protein. The data show 1.5 million to 2 million distinct CDR3 sequences, about 32% seen once. Material for sequencing was cord blood. The receptors here all came from a newborn girl in good health.

The chain recombines TRBV20-1 with TRBJ2-1; 11 bases map to TRBD2. V dropped 5 bases and J dropped 7; count of bases not matched to a gene: 4. The CDR3 covers 13 residues. Per germline, CDR1 DFQATT and CDR2 SNEGSKA (reference sequence). The CDR3 is CSAHRTSGNEQFF. The CDR3 region has the DNA TGCAGTGCTCACAGGACTAGCGGGAATGAGCAGTTCTTC.

This clonotype turned up a few times. The V gene is TRBV20-1, the J gene TRBJ1-6; D is unresolved. CDR3 length equals 10 residues. CDR1 and CDR2 from the germline V gene are DFQATT and SNEGSKA (reference sequence). V was clipped by 3 bases and J by 11 bases, with 5 bases between them. The CDR3 nucleotides are TGCAGTGCTAGGCTCCCACCCCTCCACTTT. Translating gives CSARLPPLHF.

The rearrangement uses TRBV21-1 and TRBJ2-7. TRBV21-1 is classified as a pseudogene. This CDR3 contains 14 residues. CDR3 in amino acids: CASSKSGVSYEQYF. CDR3 nucleotide sequence: TGTGCCAGCAGCAAATCGGGAGTTTCCTACGAGCAGTACTTC.

This clonotype was found many times. The chain links TRBV11-2 to TRBJ2-4; D perhaps matches TRBD1 (5 bases). Germline V CDR1 and CDR2: SGHAT, FQNNGV. This CDR3 region has 13 residues. Trimming took off 3 bases at V and 4 bases at J, with 7 bases between the two ends. CDR3 region: CASSFSGKNIQYF. CDR3 sequence (DNA): TGTGCCAGCAGCTTCTCAGGGAAAAACATTCAGTACTTC.

This clonotype appeared a few times. The genes are TRBV20-1 and TRBJ1-5; D ambiguous. Trimming removed 2 bases from V and 3 bases from J, with 11 bases in between. The length of the CDR3 is 14 residues. Germline CDR1 DFQATT, CDR2 SNEGSKA (reference sequence). This CDR3 reads CSARSDPNNQPQHF. CDR3 bases: TGCAGTGCTAGATCCGACCCTAACAATCAGCCCCAGCATTTT.

The chain has TRBV29-1 and TRBJ1-1; D unresolved. V shed 7 bases and J shed 3 bases, with 15 bases lying between them. The CDR3 contains 13 residues. Germline CDR1 SQVTM, CDR2 ANQGSEA. Here the CDR3 reads CSAAGRSDTEAFF. The CDR3 bases are TGCAGCGCTGCCGGGAGATCGGACACTGAAGCTTTCTTT. Filled out from reference TRBV29-1 and TRBJ1-1, the complete variable domain reads SAVISQKPSRDICQRGTSLTIQCQVDSQVTMMFWYRQQPGQSLTLIATANQGSEATYESGFVIDKFPISRPNLTFSTLTVSNMSPEDSSIYLCSAAGRSDTEAFFGQGTRLTVV.

The chain uses TRBV4-2 and TRBJ2-4, with 9 bases matching TRBD2. V trimming: 2 bases; J trimming: 1 base; junction bases outside the gene matches: 0. Germline assignment: CDR1 LGHNA and CDR2 YNFKEQ. This CDR3 has 15 amino acids. CDR3 nucleotide sequence: TGTGCCAGCAGCCAAACTAGCGGGGCCAAAAACATTCAGTACTTC. It codes for CASSQTSGAKNIQYF.

This clonotype came up a few times. This chain links TRBV5-1 with TRBJ2-1, with D uncertain. Germline values: CDR1 SGHRS, CDR2 YFSETQ. The CDR3 sequence is 11 residues long. Trimming took off 3 bases at V and 10 bases at J, with 8 bases between the two ends. The CDR3, as DNA: TGCGCCAGCAGCTCCCTTTGGGAGCAGTTCTTC. This codes for CASSSLWEQFF. The full variable domain, completed using reference TRBV5-1 and TRBJ2-1, is KAGVTQTPRYLIKTRGQQVTLSCSPISGHRSVSWYQQTPGQGLQFLFEYFSETQRNKGNFPGRFSGRQFSNSRSEMNVSTLELGDSALYLCASSSLWEQFFGPGTRLTVL.

In DNA, the CDR3 is TGCAGTGCTAGAGATCCGGGACAGGGGGCGCGGGATTCACCCCTCCACTTT. This gives the protein CSARDPGQGARDSPLHF. This rearrangement joins TRBV20-1 to TRBJ1-6; 12 nucleotides align to TRBD1. Germline assignment: CDR1 DFQATT and CDR2 SNEGSKA (reference sequence). The CDR3 is 17 amino acids. With 0 bases clipped from V and 8 bases from J, the junction kept 8 bases outside the gene matches.

In regard to this clonotype: Its ends do not fully match the called genes, so a read error is possible. The CDR3 protein is CASSQTRDSHNEQFF. DNA of the CDR3: TGTGCCAGCAGCCAGACGCGGGACTCCCACAATGAGCAGTTCTTC. V and J are TRBV3-1 and TRBJ2-1, with D possibly matching TRBD2 (6 bases). Germline V CDR1 and CDR2: LGHDT, YNNKEL (reference sequence). The CDR3 is 15 amino acids.

The chain joins TRBV9 to TRBJ2-1; D is unclear. Trimming pared 0 bases from V and 8 bases from J, leaving 15 bases between. The CDR3 covers 15 residues. CDR1 is SGDLS and CDR2 is YYNGEE in the germline V gene. The CDR3 spells CASSVVPSTTHEQFF. CDR3 bases: TGTGCCAGCAGCGTAGTCCCCTCAACTACTCATGAGCAGTTCTTC.

This clonotype appeared a few times. This sequence joins TRBV9 and TRBJ2-3, with D perhaps matching TRBD1 or TRBD2 (6 bases each). The V end lost 3 bases, the J end lost 0 bases, and 17 bases lay between the germline ends. This CDR3 comprises 17 residues. In germline, CDR1 is SGDLS, CDR2 YYNGEE. The CDR3 is CASSAERGAISTDTQYF. CDR3 coding DNA: TGTGCCAGCAGCGCAGAGAGGGGGGCCATTAGCACAGATACGCAGTATTTT.

This clonotype was found many times. V and J are TRBV6-5 and TRBJ1-2; tentative D call: TRBD1 (6 bases). Germline V gene data show CDR1 as MNHEY and CDR2 as SVGAGI. The CDR3 spans 18 residues. Between the trimmed V and J ends, which lost 2 bases and 4 bases, there was a span of 23 bases. The CDR3 is CASSYTPYARGGGYGYTF. In DNA, the CDR3 is TGTGCCAGCAGTTACACGCCATACGCCAGGGGTGGAGGCTATGGCTACACCTTC.

This rearrangement joins TRBV29-1 to TRBJ1-1; no clear D gene. The ends were cut back, 7 bases at V and 1 base at J, with 16 bases in the middle. The CDR3 length is 14 residues. Germline assignment: CDR1 SQVTM and CDR2 ANQGSEA. The CDR3 protein is CSGQEVYTNTEAFF. As DNA, the CDR3 is TGCAGCGGGCAGGAGGTTTATACGAACACTGAAGCTTTCTTT.

Remarks on this clonotype: A read error may explain this, as a much larger clone is one base away. V and J are TRBV29-1 and TRBJ2-5; 9 bases map to TRBD2. The end of the DNA aligns better with TRBJ2-7, so the J call may be wrong. The CDR3 is 16 amino acids. The germline V gene encodes CDR1 SQVTM and CDR2 ANQGSEA. This chain's CDR3 is CSALGMTSGSSHEQYF. The CDR3 DNA reads TGCAGCGCCTTGGGCATGACTAGCGGCAGCTCCCACGAGCAGTACTTC.

J is TRBJ2-4 and V is TRBV6-5; 11 positions match TRBD1. Germline V gene sequence: CDR1 MNHEY, CDR2 SVGAGI. V was pared by 3 bases and J by 1 base, with 2 bases of the junction left unmatched. The CDR3 loop spans 16 amino acids. CDR3 DNA sequence: TGTGCCAGCAGTTATGGACAGGGGGCGGCCAAAAACATTCAGTACTTC. Its protein product is CASSYGQGAAKNIQYF.

At least ten counts were recorded for this clonotype. The chain uses TRBV20-1 and TRBJ2-1; D ambiguous. With 0 bases removed from V and 4 bases from J, the gap between germline ends came to 10 bases. From germline, CDR1 is DFQATT and CDR2 SNEGSKA (reference sequence). The CDR3 covers 14 residues. The CDR3 here is CSARDLRTYNEQFF. DNA of the CDR3: TGCAGTGCTAGAGATCTAAGGACGTACAATGAGCAGTTCTTC.

This chain connects TRBV12-3 or TRBV12-4 to TRBJ1-2; D is perhaps TRBD1 (5 bases). The CDR3 sequence is 15 residues long. V was clipped by 4 bases and J by 2 bases, with 14 bases between them. The CDR3 sequence is CASSWYRGRNYGYTF. CDR3 DNA: TGTGCCAGCAGTTGGTATAGGGGACGGAACTATGGCTACACCTTC.

There are many counts of this clonotype. V and J are TRBV29-1 and TRBJ1-1; the D is unclear. This CDR3 contains 11 residues. V lost 3 bases and J lost 1, with 3 bases in between. The germline gives CDR1 SQVTM, CDR2 ANQGSEA. CDR3 DNA sequence: TGCAGCGTTGAGGAGAACACTGAAGCTTTCTTT. Translated, it gives CSVEENTEAFF.

The rearrangement uses TRBV27 and TRBJ1-2; 9 bases map to TRBD1. This CDR3 comprises 17 residues. Germline CDR1 is MNHEY and CDR2 is SMNVEV (reference sequence). The V segment lost 7 bases and the J segment 2 bases; nucleotides outside the gene matches: 14. The CDR3 protein is CASTKRGTGIKNYGYTF. CDR3 nucleotide sequence: TGTGCCAGCACCAAACGGGGGACAGGGATAAAGAACTATGGCTACACCTTC.

The rearrangement uses TRBV2 and TRBJ1-5; 8 nucleotides align to TRBD1. The CDR3 is made up of 15 amino acids. Trimming at V came to 6 bases and at J to 2 bases, leaving 6 bases not matched to a gene. CDR1 SNHLY and CDR2 FYNNEI come from the germline V gene. DNA of the CDR3: TGTGCCAGCAGAGACAGGGGAGGCGGCAATCAGCCCCAGCATTTT. This translates into CASRDRGGGNQPQHF.

The V and J genes are TRBV2 and TRBJ1-2; D unclear. Germline assignment: CDR1 SNHLY and CDR2 FYNNEI. Trimming took off 2 bases at V and 7 bases at J, with 11 bases between the two ends. This CDR3 region has 13 residues. The CDR3 DNA follows: TGTGCCAGCAGTGAATCACACGGCGGTGGCTACACCTTC. It encodes CASSESHGGGYTF. Variable domain in full (rest from reference TRBV2 and TRBJ1-2): EPEVTQTPSHQVTQMGQEVILRCVPISNHLYFYWYRQILGQKVEFLVSFYNNEISEKSEIFDDQFSVERPDGSNFTLKIRSTKLEDSAMYFCASSESHGGGYTFGSGTRLTVV.

V is TRBV7-2 and J is TRBJ1-1, with D unresolved. CDR3 length: 17 amino acids. The germline CDR1 and CDR2 sequences are SGHTA and FQGNSA. V gave up 0 bases and J gave up 0 bases, with 14 bases separating them. CDR3 DNA: TGTGCCAGCAGCTTAGCCCTCACGGCCAAAGTGAACACTGAAGCTTTCTTT. Amino acids: CASSLALTAKVNTEAFF.

The CDR3: CSANTPGLQSGELFF. The CDR3 bases are TGCAGTGCTAACACACCGGGACTACAGTCCGGGGAGCTGTTTTTT. The J gene is TRBJ2-2, the V gene TRBV20-1; 7 bases agree with TRBD2. Trimming at V came to 4 bases and at J to 6 bases, leaving 11 bases not matched to a gene. This CDR3 has 15 amino acids. Per germline, CDR1 DFQATT and CDR2 SNEGSKA (reference sequence).

The CDR3 DNA follows: TGTGCCAGCAGTTTATACGGTCGGGCGGCCCGCAATGAGCAGTTCTTC. This encodes CASSLYGRAARNEQFF. The chain carries TRBV27 and TRBJ2-1; unclear D gene. Looked up from germline, CDR1 is MNHEY and CDR2 is SMNVEV (reference sequence). The length of the CDR3 is 16 residues. Between the trimmed V and J ends, which lost 1 base and 6 bases, there was a span of 16 bases.

V is TRBV4-2 and J is TRBJ1-3; D remains ambiguous. From germline, CDR1 is LGHNA and CDR2 YNFKEQ. The CDR3 covers 16 residues. Trimming shortened V by 1 base and J by 6 bases, and 16 bases separated the two germline ends. CDR3: CASSQGFPISINTIYF. CDR3 nucleotides: TGTGCCAGCAGCCAAGGGTTTCCGATATCCATAAACACCATATATTTT.

The chain combines TRBV5-4 with TRBJ2-5; TRBD2 might be the D (5 bases). This CDR3 spans 16 amino acids. The germline CDR1 and CDR2 sequences are SGHNT and YYREEE (reference sequence). V lost 4 bases to trimming and J lost 4 bases, with 20 bases between them. The CDR3 bases are TGTGCCAGCAGCCGTCTCTTCGGGGTTAGTTCAGAGACCCAGTACTTC. It is translated as CASSRLFGVSSETQYF. The variable domain in full, completed from reference TRBV5-4 and TRBJ2-5, reads ETGVTQSPTHLIKTRGQQVTLRCSSQSGHNTVSWYQQALGQGPQFIFQYYREEENGRGNFPPRFSGLQFPNYSSELNVNALELDDSALYLCASSRLFGVSSETQYFGPGTRLLVL.

This chain connects TRBV11-2 to TRBJ2-2; D may be TRBD1 or TRBD2 (5 bases each). V lost 1 base and J 3 bases, leaving 12 bases between the germline ends. The germline CDR1 and CDR2 sequences are SGHAT and FQNNGV. CDR3 length: 16 amino acids. The DNA of the CDR3 is TGTGCCAGCAGCTTAGTATGGGGGTCTGACACCGGGGAGCTGTTTTTT. Its translation: CASSLVWGSDTGELFF.

V gene TRBV19 combines with J gene TRBJ2-7; 9 positions match TRBD1. J gave up 1 base and V 5 bases, and 9 bases lay outside the gene matches. CDR1 and CDR2 from the germline V gene are LNHDA and SQIVND (reference sequence). The CDR3 is 16 residues long. In nucleotides, the CDR3 is TGTGCCAGTAGTCTTACCGGGACAGGGAGATCCTACGAGCAGTACTTC. Translation: CASSLTGTGRSYEQYF.